Shown below are 10 T cell receptor beta chains from a single sample sequenced in a study of T cells in Graves' hyperthyroidism and ophthalmopathy. TCR beta CDR3 regions were amplified from RNA. HTBI primers drove first-round RT-PCR of the TCR CDR3. In TCRdb, the multiplex PCR reads were re-called with MiXCR into one record per CDR3 protein. The table includes some 350,000 distinct CDR3 sequences, roughly 14% detected once. The sample taken for sequencing was blood. These TCRs come from a woman in her late teens or twenties with Graves' hyperthyroidism that later progressed to Graves' ophthalmopathy.

V usage is TRBV20-1 and J usage is TRBJ2-5; D unresolved. There are 14 residues in the CDR3. V was clipped by 4 bases and J by 5 bases, with 17 bases between them. In germline, CDR1 is DFQATT, CDR2 SNEGSKA (reference sequence). CDR3 sequence reads: CSAKPAPSTETQYF. CDR3 bases: TGCAGTGCTAAGCCGGCCCCCTCGACGGAGACCCAGTACTTC.

This clonotype was picked up many times. The chain is built from TRBV27 and TRBJ1-2; D unclear. V was trimmed by 5 bases and J by 8 bases, leaving 18 bases between them. Germline-derived CDR1 and CDR2 are MNHEY and SMNVEV (reference sequence). The CDR3 is made up of 14 amino acids. CDR3 in DNA: TGTGCCAGCAGTCCCCGAGGATCGGTTGGAGGCTACACCTTC. Protein: CASSPRGSVGGYTF.

The table lists this clonotype with many counts. The chain combines TRBV20-1 with TRBJ2-3; 8 bases are a match to TRBD2. This CDR3 is 13 amino acids long. The J segment lost 4 bases and the V segment lost 6 bases, leaving 6 bases of the junction unmatched. Germline CDR1 DFQATT, CDR2 SNEGSKA (reference sequence). The CDR3 spells CSASGGHSDTQYF. The CDR3 DNA sequence: TGCAGTGCGTCGGGAGGGCATTCAGATACGCAGTATTTT.

In its sample, this clonotype was seen many times. This sequence joins TRBV6-1 and TRBJ1-5; 10 bases line up with TRBD1. After removal of 4 bases from V and 2 bases from J, the junction contained 8 bases not matched to a gene. Germline V gene sequence: CDR1 MNHNS, CDR2 SASEGT. The CDR3 is 17 amino acids. The CDR3 spells CASSATGGSVGNQPQHF. The DNA for the CDR3 is TGTGCCAGCAGTGCGACAGGGGGCTCGGTTGGCAATCAGCCCCAGCATTTT.

This clonotype was detected many times. V gene TRBV3-1 combines with J gene TRBJ2-1, with 12 positions matching TRBD2. Germline-derived CDR1 and CDR2 are LGHDT and YNNKEL (reference sequence). V lost 1 base and J lost 7; bases outside the gene matches: 5. The CDR3 is made up of 16 amino acids. CDR3 sequence: CASSQGGLAGMNEQFF. The CDR3 nucleotides read TGTGCCAGCAGCCAAGGCGGACTAGCGGGAATGAATGAGCAGTTCTTC.

This clonotype has a count of ten or more. The genes are TRBV27 and TRBJ2-7, with D perhaps matching TRBD1 or TRBD2 (7 bases each). The CDR3 length is 14 residues. Trimming stripped 3 bases from V and 4 bases from J, with 13 bases between. CDR1 MNHEY and CDR2 SMNVEV come from the germline V gene (reference sequence). The CDR3 sequence is CASSFRGGPYEQYF. In DNA form, the CDR3 reads TGTGCCAGCAGTTTCAGGGGGGGCCCTTACGAGCAGTACTTC.

This chain uses TRBV6-1 with TRBJ2-5; 10 bases are a match to TRBD1. Germline values: CDR1 MNHNS, CDR2 SASEGT. V gave up 2 bases and J gave up 4 bases; unmatched junction bases: 4. CDR3 size: 15 residues. The CDR3 region is CASSEPRTGGETQYF. The CDR3, as DNA: TGTGCCAGCAGTGAACCACGGACAGGGGGAGAGACCCAGTACTTC.

This clonotype was observed a few times. The rearrangement links TRBV5-8 to TRBJ2-7, with D maybe TRBD2 (6 bases). Germline V gives CDR1 SGHTS, CDR2 YDEGEE. This CDR3 has 16 amino acids. The ends were cut back, 4 bases at V and 1 base at J, with 18 bases in the middle. Here the CDR3 reads CASSPEGALISYEQYF. Written as DNA, the CDR3 is TGTGCCAGCAGCCCGGAGGGCGCCTTGATATCCTACGAGCAGTACTTC.

This clonotype was seen many times. The chain combines TRBV15 with TRBJ2-3, with 7 bases that match TRBD2. V lost 5 bases and J lost 1; bases outside the gene matches: 6. From germline, CDR1 is LNHNV and CDR2 YYDKDF (reference sequence). The CDR3 has 15 amino acids. CDR3 amino acids: CATSAVREGTDTQYF. The CDR3, as DNA: TGTGCCACCAGCGCGGTTCGGGAGGGCACAGATACGCAGTATTTT. The whole variable domain, filled in from reference TRBV15 and TRBJ2-3, reads DAMVIQNPRYQVTQFGKPVTLSCSQTLNHNVMYWYQQKSSQAPKLLFHYYDKDFNNEADTPDNFQSRRPNTSFCFLDIRSPGLGDTAMYLCATSAVREGTDTQYFGPGTRLTVL.

V usage is TRBV18 and J usage is TRBJ1-5; the D is unclear. Per the germline V gene, CDR1 is KGHSH and CDR2 is LQKENI. The CDR3 length is 18 residues. V lost 2 bases and J lost 0, with 17 bases in between. CDR3 sequence (DNA): TGTGCCAGCTCACCATCCGGGTTGGGTGGGCCTAGCAATCAGCCCCAGCATTTT. It specifies CASSPSGLGGPSNQPQHF. Drawing the rest from reference TRBV18 and TRBJ1-5, the complete variable domain is NAGVMQNPRHLVRRRGQEARLRCSPMKGHSHVYWYRQLPEEGLKFMVYLQKENIIDESGMPKERFSAEFPKEGPSILRIQQVVRGDSAAYFCASSPSGLGGPSNQPQHFGDGTRLSIL.